This entry lists 20 T cell receptor beta chains sequenced from one sample in a study of T cell repertoires in cytomegalovirus infection. MiXCR was run by TCRdb on the reads, yielding one entry per CDR3 protein. The data hold around 770,000 distinct CDR3 sequences, with almost 30% observed a single time. These receptors' targets are unknown. Sequencing used cultured CD8+ T cells from PBMCs, obtained from culture after CMV antigen stimulation. These receptors all come from a human donor in good health (CMV status not recorded). Some clones in this sample may be carry-over from other donors' samples.

This clonotype came up many times. The chain employs TRBV12-3 or TRBV12-4 and TRBJ2-5; tentatively, D is TRBD2 (5 bases). Trimming took 2 bases from V and 6 from J, leaving 16 bases between them. The length of the CDR3 is 15 residues. The CDR3 loop reads CASSLLEDSAQTQYF. Written as DNA, the CDR3 is TGTGCCAGCAGTTTATTAGAGGACTCGGCTCAGACCCAGTACTTC.

This clonotype came up a few times. V is TRBV7-6 and J is TRBJ2-7, with no clear D. The CDR3 contains 14 residues. CDR1 is SGHVS, CDR2 FNYEAQ, per germline. Trimming took 5 bases from V and 6 from J, leaving 17 bases between them. The CDR3 protein is CASSLGSASVEQYF. CDR3 nucleotides: TGTGCCAGCAGCCTAGGAAGCGCATCGGTCGAGCAGTACTTC.

This clonotype was detected many times. J is TRBJ1-5 and V is TRBV12-3 or TRBV12-4; the D is unclear. V lost 3 bases and J 5 bases, leaving 2 bases between the germline ends. The length of the CDR3 is 11 residues. Here the CDR3 DNA reads TGTGCCAGCAGTTTCGATCAGCCCCAGCATTTT. This sequence encodes CASSFDQPQHF.

V is TRBV3-1 and J is TRBJ2-5; 14 nucleotides line up with TRBD2. This CDR3 has 18 amino acids. Germline trimming cut 5 bases from V and 1 base from J; bases unmatched to any gene: 9. The V gene's germline CDR1 is LGHDT and CDR2 YNNKEL (reference sequence). The CDR3 DNA is TGTGCCAGCAGCTCTGGACTAGCGGGGGGCGCCACCCAAGAGACCCAGTACTTC. Its translation is CASSSGLAGGATQETQYF.

The rearrangement joins TRBV9 to TRBJ1-1; 9 bases match TRBD1. Trimming removed 3 bases from V and 2 bases from J; junction bases left unmatched: 5. The length of the CDR3 is 15 residues. Germline values: CDR1 SGDLS, CDR2 YYNGEE. CDR3 in DNA: TGTGCCAGCAGCGCCGGGACAGGGAAAAACACTGAAGCTTTCTTT. It is translated as CASSAGTGKNTEAFF.

The CDR3: CASRQGFNEQYF. The CDR3, as DNA: TGTGCCAGCCGGCAGGGTTTCAACGAGCAGTACTTC. The chain couples TRBV7-9 to TRBJ2-7, with D tentatively TRBD1 (5 bases). CDR1 and CDR2 (germline): SEHNR, FQNEAQ (reference sequence). Trimming took off 8 bases at V and 5 bases at J, with 13 bases between the two ends. This CDR3 comprises 12 residues.

This clonotype showed up just a few times. V is TRBV20-1 and J is TRBJ2-1, with 7 bases fitting TRBD1. The germline V gene encodes CDR1 DFQATT and CDR2 SNEGSKA (reference sequence). Germline trimming cut 6 bases from V and 9 bases from J; bases unmatched to any gene: 8. The CDR3 loop spans 12 amino acids. CDR3 coding DNA: TGCAGTGCCCCGGACAGGAACGGTGAGCAGTTCTTC. Protein sequence: CSAPDRNGEQFF.

The V and J genes are TRBV14 and TRBJ2-7, with D possibly called TRBD1 or TRBD2 (6 bases each). There are 15 residues in the CDR3. Germline V lookup: CDR1 SGHDN, CDR2 FVKESK. V lost 0 bases, J lost 2 bases, and 11 bases lay in between. The DNA for the CDR3 is TGTGCCAGCAGCCAAGAAGGAGGGGGACCCTACGAGCAGTACTTC. Encoded protein: CASSQEGGGPYEQYF.

The chain couples TRBV27 to TRBJ2-3, with a weak D call TRBD1 (8 bases). The V end was cut by 7 bases, the J end by 4 bases, with 21 bases between. Germline CDR1 is MNHEY and CDR2 is SMNVEV (reference sequence). The CDR3 runs to 16 residues. The CDR3 DNA reads TGTGCCAGCAACACCCACAGGGGGAGGGAGGCAGATACGCAGTATTTT. The encoded protein is CASNTHRGREADTQYF.

This chain links TRBV3-1 with TRBJ2-4; 9 nucleotides agree with TRBD2. CDR3 length equals 18 residues. Germline loops: CDR1 LGHDT, CDR2 YNNKEL (reference sequence). With 0 bases clipped from V and 1 base from J, the junction kept 7 bases outside the gene matches. In DNA form, the CDR3 reads TGTGCCAGCAGCCAAGACCGTAGCGGGAGAGGGGCCAAAAACATTCAGTACTTC. This encodes CASSQDRSGRGAKNIQYF.

This clonotype was observed a handful of times. The genes are TRBV7-2 and TRBJ2-4, with 11 bases matching TRBD2. This CDR3 has 14 amino acids. Germline V gene sequence: CDR1 SGHTA, CDR2 FQGNSA. Trimming cost V 5 bases and J 6 bases; bases outside gene matches: 3. The CDR3 here is CASSIGTSGNIQYF. As DNA, the CDR3 is TGTGCCAGCAGCATCGGGACTAGCGGAAACATTCAGTACTTC.

Notes on this clonotype: The conserved phenylalanine or tryptophan normally closing the CDR3 is absent here, so this likely arose from a read error. The gene calls are TRBV7-8 and TRBJ2-1; 7 nucleotides align to TRBD2. This CDR3 has 18 residues. Trimming took 0 bases from V and 0 from J; bases not matched to a gene: 8. Germline V lookup: CDR1 SGHVS, CDR2 FQNEAQ. The chain's CDR3 is CASSLAALGGSSYNEQFS. The CDR3 nucleotides read TGTGCCAGCAGCTTAGCGGCCCTGGGCGGGAGCTCCTACAATGAGCAGTTCTCC.

This clonotype was counted between two and nine times. The V gene is TRBV7-2, the J gene TRBJ1-1; no firm D call. The V gene's germline CDR1 is SGHTA and CDR2 FQGNSA. There are 13 residues in the CDR3. V gave up 10 bases and J gave up 1 base, with 13 bases separating them. The CDR3 bases are TGTGCCACCCTTGTCAACCAGAACACTGAAGCTTTCTTT. Residues: CATLVNQNTEAFF. Drawing the rest from reference TRBV7-2 and TRBJ1-1, the complete variable domain is GAGVSQSPSNKVTEKGKDVELRCDPISGHTALYWYRQSLGQGLEFLIYFQGNSAPDKSGLPSDRFSAERTGGSVSTLTIQRTQQEDSAVYLCATLVNQNTEAFFGQGTRLTVV.

The genes are TRBV6-2 or TRBV6-3 and TRBJ2-1; D not certain. This CDR3 is built from 13 residues. Germline V gene lookup returns CDR1 MNHEY and CDR2 SVGEGT. Trimming pared 5 bases from V and 2 bases from J, leaving 7 bases between. The CDR3, as DNA: TGTGCCAGCAGTGACACTACCTACAATGAGCAGTTCTTC. This encodes CASSDTTYNEQFF.

The chain recombines TRBV7-2 with TRBJ2-1, with 13 bases aligning to TRBD2. Germline lookup yields CDR1 SGHTA and CDR2 FQGNSA. CDR3 size: 16 residues. With 5 bases clipped from V and 8 bases from J, the junction kept 9 bases outside the gene matches. CDR3 coding DNA: TGTGCCAGCAGCATCTCCGGGACTAGCGGGGCCGATGAGCAGTTCTTC. Translation gives CASSISGTSGADEQFF.

The genes are TRBV20-1 and TRBJ2-6; unclear D gene. The CDR3 covers 17 residues. With 1 base removed from V and 0 bases from J, the gap between germline ends came to 13 bases. Looked up from germline, CDR1 is DFQATT and CDR2 is SNEGSKA (reference sequence). DNA for the CDR3: TGCAGTGCTAGAGCCACCGAGTCGTACTCTGGGGCCAACGTCCTGACTTTC. It yields the protein CSARATESYSGANVLTF.

This clonotype was counted ten times or more. The V and J genes are TRBV18 and TRBJ1-6, with TRBD1 identical over 8 bases. Per the germline V gene, CDR1 is KGHSH and CDR2 is LQKENI. This CDR3 is 14 amino acids long. V shed 1 base, J shed 8 bases, and the junction held 1 base outside the gene matches. For the CDR3, the DNA is TGTGCCAGCTCACCACTGGACAGGGATTCACCCCTCCACTTT. Translated, it gives CASSPLDRDSPLHF.

V usage is TRBV19 and J usage is TRBJ2-2; D is tentatively TRBD1 or TRBD2 (6 bases each). This CDR3 comprises 16 residues. Trimming pared 7 bases from V and 4 bases from J, leaving 19 bases between. Germline values: CDR1 LNHDA, CDR2 SQIVND (reference sequence). This CDR3 reads CASTLEGGYFTGELFF. CDR3 sequence (DNA): TGTGCCAGTACCCTAGAGGGGGGTTATTTCACCGGGGAGCTGTTTTTT.

The chain couples TRBV24-1 to TRBJ2-2, with a tentative D call TRBD2 (6 bases). The CDR3 contains 16 residues. Germline V gives CDR1 KGHDR, CDR2 SFDVKD. Trimming took off 5 bases at V and 4 bases at J, with 16 bases between the two ends. Here the CDR3 DNA reads TGTGCCACCAGTGCCCCTGGGGGGTTCGGCACCGGGGAGCTGTTTTTT. Amino acid sequence: CATSAPGGFGTGELFF.

For this clonotype: Compared with germline, one end of the junction differs, possibly owing to a read error. This rearrangement joins TRBV12-3 or TRBV12-4 to TRBJ2-2; 8 bases fit TRBD1. The CDR3 is 13 residues long. As DNA, the CDR3 is TGCTCGACAGGGGAGGCGGGCACCGGGGAGCTGTTTTTT. Translating it yields CSTGEAGTGELFF.